A selection of T cell receptor beta chains follows, all from one sample in a study of CD8+CD57+ T cells in acquired aplastic anemia. Each CDR3 protein gets one entry after TCRdb re-called the reads with MiXCR. Of fewer than 250,000 distinct CDR3 sequences listed, 45% to 50% are singletons. Sequencing input: sorted CD4+, CD8+, or CD8+CD57+ T cells (not recorded which) from PBMCs. The receptors were sampled from a human donor with aplastic anemia. CDR3s include the opening cysteine and the closing phenylalanine or tryptophan. The D gene is left open where the match is weak. The size of a clone is reported for some rows only, either as once, few or many, or as a class for expanded clones.

d_call cdr3_length j_call v_call clone_size cdr3_nt cdr3_aa
. 13 TRBJ2-3 TRBV28 few TGTGCCAGCATAAGCGAGAGCACAGATACGCAGTATTTT CASISESTDTQYF
. 17 TRBJ2-1 TRBV7-8 many TGTGCCAGCAGCCCCGAAAGGGGCGGGTGGGTCTTCAATGAGCAGTTCTTC CASSPERGGWVFNEQFF
. 14 TRBJ1-1 TRBV2 . TGTGCCAGCAGTCTCCCGGGAAGGAGCGCTGAAGCTTTCTTT CASSLPGRSAEAFF
. 13 TRBJ1-5 TRBV30 many TGTGCCTGGAGTACGGTCGAAACTCAGCCCCAGCATTTT CAWSTVETQPQHF
TRBD1 15 TRBJ2-7 TRBV6-1 few TGTGCAGCAGGAACAGGGAAGTGGACAGGGTACGAGCAGTACTTC CAAGTGKWTGYEQYF
TRBD1 16 TRBJ2-1 TRBV9 many TGTGCCAGCAGCCCCGGAGGGACAGGGAGCAGGGATGAGCAGTTCTTC CASSPGGTGSRDEQFF
. 11 TRBJ2-1 TRBV19 . TGTGCCAGTGGACTCATCAATGAGCAGTTCTTC CASGLINEQFF
. 11 TRBJ1-1 TRBV30 few TGTGCCGAAAGAGAAAACACTGAAGCTTTCTTT CAERENTEAFF
TRBD1 17 TRBJ2-1 TRBV9 . TGTGCCAGCAGCCCCCACCTCGAACAGGGGGCTTGTCGGGAGCAGTTCTTC CASSPHLEQGACREQFF
. 17 TRBJ1-2 TRBV4-3 many TGCGCCAGCAGCCAAGATTCGACGGAACATAGACACTATGGCTACACCTTC CASSQDSTEHRHYGYTF
TRBD2 15 TRBJ2-3 TRBV7-2 many TGTGCCAGCAGCCCTGACGGGGGGGGCACAGATACGCAGTATTTT CASSPDGGGTDTQYF
. 16 TRBJ2-3 TRBV7-3 many TGTGCCAGCAGCCTTAGGACAGGCGGGGACACAGATACGCAGTATTTT CASSLRTGGDTDTQYF
TRBD1 13 TRBJ1-2 TRBV29-1 few TGCAGCGTTGCCGACAGGGGCGGTGGGAGCTACACCTTC CSVADRGGGSYTF
TRBD1 13 TRBJ1-6 TRBV20-1 . TGCAGTGCTAAGGGGACAGAAGATTCACCCCTCCACTTT CSAKGTEDSPLHF
TRBD1 16 TRBJ2-5 TRBV14 many TGTGCCAGCAGCCCCATTCCGGGACAGGGTACCGAGACCCAGTACTTC CASSPIPGQGTETQYF
. 12 TRBJ1-2 TRBV2 many TGTGCCAGCGTAACAGCAGACTATGGCTACACCTTC CASVTADYGYTF
TRBD2 18 TRBJ2-2 TRBV7-3 . TGTGCCAGCAGCCACGGACTAGCGGGGGGGTCGGGCACCGGGGAGCTGTTTTTT CASSHGLAGGSGTGELFF
TRBD2 16 TRBJ2-1 TRBV6-5 few TGTGCCAGCAGTTACGGGGCGGCGGGGGGGCCGTATGAGCAGTTCTTC CASSYGAAGGPYEQFF
. 12 TRBJ1-6 TRBV6-5 once TGTGCCAGCAGGGGGACGTTGGATCCCCTCCACTTT CASRGTLDPLHF
. 14 TRBJ1-1 TRBV6-5 . TGTGCCAGCAGTAAGGGGCAGGGTGACACTGGAGCTTTCTTT CASSKGQGDTGAFF
. 14 TRBJ2-7 TRBV19 many TGTGCCAGTAGTACGAAGACAGGGGAGGGCGAGCAGTACTTC CASSTKTGEGEQYF
TRBD2 18 TRBJ2-5 TRBV6-1 few TGTGCCAGCAGTGAAGTGGCTAGCGGGAGTCGTAATCAAGAGACCCAGTACTTC CASSEVASGSRNQETQYF
. 13 TRBJ1-5 TRBV10-2 . TGCGCCAGCACCTCTTGGGGCAGACAGCCCCAGCATTTT CASTSWGRQPQHF
TRBD1 16 TRBJ1-1 TRBV7-6 . TGTGCCAGCAGCTTAGGGACAGGGACCATGAACACTGAAGCTTTCTTT CASSLGTGTMNTEAFF
TRBD2 16 TRBJ2-3 TRBV13 many TGTGCCAGCAGCTTATTTAGCGGGGGGGACACAGATACGCAGTATTTT CASSLFSGGDTDTQYF
TRBD1 13 TRBJ1-1 TRBV20-1 . TGCAGTGCTAGACCGACAGGGGTAACTGAAGCTTTCTTT CSARPTGVTEAFF
TRBD1 15 TRBJ1-1 TRBV15 . TGTGCCGCCAGCAGAGGGACAGGTCGGTGGACTGAAGCTTTCTTT CAASRGTGRWTEAFF
. 11 TRBJ2-1 TRBV19 many TGTGCCAGTAGTACTTACAATGAGCAGTTCTTC CASSTYNEQFF
. 15 TRBJ1-2 TRBV7-8 few TGTGCCAGCAGCCTAGGGACGGACCCTAACTATGGCTACACCTTC CASSLGTDPNYGYTF
. 15 TRBJ2-7 TRBV2 many TGTGCCAGCAGTGAAATTAGCGGAGCCTCCTACGAGCAGTACTTC CASSEISGASYEQYF
. 17 TRBJ1-3 TRBV20-1 many TGCAGTGCTAGAGATCGATACGGAGGATTCTCTGGAAACACCATATATTTT CSARDRYGGFSGNTIYF
TRBD2 14 TRBJ2-7 TRBV10-3 . TGTGCCATCTCGAGTAGCGGGGGGGCCCACGAGCAGTACTTC CAISSSGGAHEQYF
. 13 TRBJ1-5 TRBV7-4 . TGTGCCAGCAGCTTAGGATGTAGGCAGCCCCAGCATTTT CASSLGCRQPQHF
TRBD1 15 TRBJ1-1 TRBV4-2 many TGTGCCAGCAGCCAAGCTAAAACAGGGGGAACTGAAGCTTTCTTT CASSQAKTGGTEAFF
TRBD1 12 TRBJ1-5 TRBV24-1 once TGTGACACCGGGACAGGGTTTCAGCCCCAGCATTTT CDTGTGFQPQHF
. 15 TRBJ1-2 TRBV7-9 many TGTGCCAGCAGCTTGGGAGACAGTGCCGGTGGAGGCTACACCTTC CASSLGDSAGGGYTF
TRBD1 16 TRBJ2-5 TRBV20-1 once TGCAGTGCTAGAGCCGGGACAGGGGGTCACCAAGAGACCCAGTACTTC CSARAGTGGHQETQYF
. 14 TRBJ2-3 TRBV7-6 . TGTGCCAGCAGCTTAGGTAGCAGAACAGATACGCAGTATTTT CASSLGSRTDTQYF
. 13 TRBJ1-5 TRBV27 . TGTGCCAGCGGGGAATGGGGCAATCAGCCCCAGCATTTT CASGEWGNQPQHF
TRBD1 15 TRBJ2-3 TRBV7-8 many TGTGCCAGCAGCTCGGGACAGGCAAACACAGATACGCAGTATTTT CASSSGQANTDTQYF
TRBD1 15 TRBJ1-2 TRBV11-2 . TGTGCCAGCAGCCGGAGACAGGGCTTAGGCTATGGCTACACCTTC CASSRRQGLGYGYTF
TRBD1 15 TRBJ1-2 TRBV12-3/TRBV12-4 many TGTGCCAGCAGTACAACCGGGACAGGTGTTACTGGCTACACCTTC CASSTTGTGVTGYTF
. 14 TRBJ2-3 TRBV7-9 many TGTGCCAGCAGCACCCCCAGACTAACAGATACGCAGTATTTT CASSTPRLTDTQYF
. 13 TRBJ2-7 TRBV12-5 few TGTGCTAGTGGCGACTCCGACTGGTACGAGCAGTACTTC CASGDSDWYEQYF
TRBD1 15 TRBJ2-7 TRBV6-1 . TGTGCCAGCATGAACCCGGGACAGGGGTCCTACGAGCAGTACTTC CASMNPGQGSYEQYF
. 14 TRBJ2-5 TRBV20-1 once TGCAGTGCGCGGGGAGGGGACAGGAGGGAGACCCAGTACTTC CSARGGDRRETQYF
. 14 TRBJ1-4 TRBV15 . TGTGCCACCAGCACAGGGGCTACTAATGAAAAACTGTTTTTT CATSTGATNEKLFF
TRBD1 17 TRBJ2-3 TRBV15 . TGTGCCAGCAGTTACACGGCGACAGGGTTTAGCACAGATACGCAGTATTTT CASSYTATGFSTDTQYF
TRBD1 15 TRBJ1-1 TRBV5-6 many TGTGCCAGCAGCCTCGGGGGACAGTTGAACACTGAAGCTTTCTTT CASSLGGQLNTEAFF
TRBD1 15 TRBJ2-7 TRBV20-1 . TGCAGTGCTAGAGATTCCAGGACAGGGACCTACGAGCAGTACTTC CSARDSRTGTYEQYF
TRBD1 14 TRBJ1-2 TRBV7-9 many TGTGCCAGCAGCTTAGCCACAGGGGTCCATGGCTACACCTTC CASSLATGVHGYTF
. 12 TRBJ2-7 TRBV2 . TGTGCCAGCAGCGTCCGGGTCGACGAGCAGTACTTC CASSVRVDEQYF
TRBD2 15 TRBJ2-1 TRBV9 many TGTGCCAGCAGCGTAACCGGGGGGGGGTACAATGAGCAGTTCTTC CASSVTGGGYNEQFF
TRBD2 17 TRBJ2-3 TRBV20-1 . TGCAGTGCTAGAGATCTGGCGCGGGGGGCCCTCACAGATACGCAGTATTTT CSARDLARGALTDTQYF
. 17 TRBJ2-3 TRBV15 many TGTGCCACCAGCAGAGATCTTTCAGGGGCTATCACAGATACGCAGTATTTT CATSRDLSGAITDTQYF
TRBD2 17 TRBJ2-7 TRBV20-1 . TGCAGTGCTAGCGGTTGGACTAGCGGGGGGAGCTCCTACGAGCAGTACTTC CSASGWTSGGSSYEQYF
TRBD2 20 TRBJ2-1 TRBV7-6 . TGTGCCAGCAGCTTGGCCCCCAGGACTAGCGGGGGGGAATCCTACAATGAGCAGTTCTTC CASSLAPRTSGGESYNEQFF
. 15 TRBJ2-1 TRBV5-1 . TGCGCCAGCAGGCAGACAGGTGGAATTTACAATGAGCAGTTCTTC CASRQTGGIYNEQFF